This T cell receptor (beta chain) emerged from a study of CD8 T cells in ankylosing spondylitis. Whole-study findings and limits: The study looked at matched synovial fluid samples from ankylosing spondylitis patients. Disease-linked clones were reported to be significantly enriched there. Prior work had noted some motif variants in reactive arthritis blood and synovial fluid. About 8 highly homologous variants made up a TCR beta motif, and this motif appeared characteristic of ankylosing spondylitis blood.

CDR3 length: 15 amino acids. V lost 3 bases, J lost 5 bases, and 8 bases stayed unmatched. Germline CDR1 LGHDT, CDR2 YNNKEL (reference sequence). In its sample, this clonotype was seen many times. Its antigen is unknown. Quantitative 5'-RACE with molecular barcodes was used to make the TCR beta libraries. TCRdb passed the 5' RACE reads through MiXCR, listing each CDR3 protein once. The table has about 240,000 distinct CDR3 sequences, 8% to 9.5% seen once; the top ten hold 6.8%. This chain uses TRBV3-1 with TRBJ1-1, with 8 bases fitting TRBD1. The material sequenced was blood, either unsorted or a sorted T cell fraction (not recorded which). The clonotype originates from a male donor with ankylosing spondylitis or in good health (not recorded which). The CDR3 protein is CASSHQGQDATEAFF. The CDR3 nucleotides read TGTGCCAGCAGCCATCAGGGACAGGATGCTACTGAAGCTTTCTTT. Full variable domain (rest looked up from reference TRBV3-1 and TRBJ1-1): DTAVSQTPKYLVTQMGNDKSIKCEQNLGHDTMYWYKQDSKKFLKIMFSYNNKELIINETVPNRFSPKSPDKAHLNLHINSLELGDSAVYFCASSHQGQDATEAFFGQGTRLTVV.